This TCR beta chain came from a study of patients and donors after allogeneic stem cell transplantation. There are 16 residues in the CDR3. With V trimmed by 5 bases and J by 0 bases, 8 bases remained unmatched. Germline V gene data show CDR1 as KGHSH and CDR2 as LQKENI. One entry per CDR3 protein results from TCRdb running MiXCR on the RT-PCR reads. The sample includes about 230,000 distinct CDR3 sequences, 12% to 15% seen only once; the top ten take 9.5% to 13%. This clonotype has at least ten counts. This chain uses TRBV18 with TRBJ2-7; 9 nucleotides match TRBD1. Sequences were obtained from blood, either unsorted or a sorted T cell fraction (not recorded which). The sequence derives from a human donor who was either an allogeneic HSCT recipient or a stem cell or donor lymphocyte infusion donor (not recorded which). It is not recorded whose cells these are; they may come from a transplant donor. The CDR3: CASSGQGNLPSYEQYF. CDR3 nucleotide sequence: TGTGCCAGCTCAGGACAGGGGAATTTACCCTCCTACGAGCAGTACTTC.